The rows below give T cell receptor beta chains drawn from one sample of a study of shared clonotypes between healthy human individuals. Data came from immunoSEQ multiplex PCR; TCRdb stores just in-frame clones and leaves some out. The repertoire includes 2 million to 2.5 million clones, just under 95% of them detected once, and 0.3% to 0.4% sits in the top ten. Sequenced material: naive CD4+ T cells from PBMCs. The origin of the receptors is a man between 18 and 29 years old in good health. Some clones in this sample may be carry-over from other donors' samples. CDR3s include the opening cysteine and the closing phenylalanine or tryptophan. Only some rows state a clone size, as once, few, many or a class for expanded clones.

v_gene	j_gene	abundance	len	CDR3aa
TRBV20-1	TRBJ2-7	.	11	CSALTGLEQYF
TRBV2	TRBJ2-5	.	16	CASSEGGTSGARAQYF
TRBV30	TRBJ1-5	few	13	CAWGTGDNQPQHF
TRBV5-8	TRBJ1-5	.	16	CASSPNQYGLNQPQHF
TRBV18	TRBJ2-7	.	16	CASCTSGSAFTYEQYF
TRBV14	TRBJ2-7	.	17	CASSQEPGTGIFYEQYF
TRBV6-1	TRBJ1-1	.	15	CASSELGSLRPEAFF
TRBV2	TRBJ1-1	.	13	CASSGSRNTEAFF
TRBV6-5	TRBJ1-4	once	14	CASSYSGLGEKLFF
TRBV29-1	TRBJ2-2	.	15	CSAEQQGHGAGELFF
TRBV7-6	TRBJ2-1	.	15	CASSLVLAGVREQFF
TRBV7-2	TRBJ1-5	.	16	CASSLRDRGRHQPQHF
TRBV6-5	TRBJ2-1	.	16	CASSWWGTGASNEQFF
TRBV7-8	TRBJ1-6	.	16	CASSRTGGSYNSPLHF
TRBV6-6	TRBJ1-3	.	11	CASQGANTIYF
TRBV9	TRBJ2-1	.	15	CASSPRTSGNNEQFF
TRBV7-9	TRBJ2-6	.	16	CASSSDRTGWANVLTF
TRBV6-5	TRBJ2-7	.	14	CASSRPTGGGEQYF
TRBV28	TRBJ2-1	once	16	CASSTRVLGTRYSQFF
TRBV18	TRBJ2-1	.	16	CASSPPEGGSYNEQFF
TRBV5-1	TRBJ2-6	.	15	CASSPQSSGANVLTF
TRBV4-3	TRBJ1-6	.	16	CASSQARTGAISPLHF
TRBV28	TRBJ2-1	.	15	CASSDTGTGDNEQFF
TRBV2	TRBJ2-5	.	14	CASSENTGQETQYF
TRBV6-1	TRBJ2-7	.	13	CASVAGGPYEQYF
TRBV5-8	TRBJ1-4	.	14	CASSSPKTVGKLFF
TRBV6-1	TRBJ1-2	.	14	CASSEALGRLGYTF
TRBV28	TRBJ2-5	.	14	CASNIQGAQETQYF
TRBV19	TRBJ1-1	.	15	CASSITPLLNTEAFF
TRBV18	TRBJ1-2	few	14	CASSPEGPILGYTF
TRBV30	TRBJ2-7	.	13	CAWSLVGPYEQYF
TRBV29-1	TRBJ2-3	.	15	CSVGVPLGSTDTQYF
TRBV5-5	TRBJ1-1	.	15	CASSLGGMGNTEAFF
TRBV11-3	TRBJ1-1	.	14	CASSLDHMNAEAFF
TRBV4-1	TRBJ2-1	.	17	CASSRTAAASSYNEQFF
TRBV11-2	TRBJ2-1	.	13	CASSFQGYNEQFF
TRBV5-1	TRBJ2-1	.	15	CASTAGTSGRLEQFF
TRBV6-5	TRBJ2-7	once	15	CASAWTSGALYEQYF
TRBV28	TRBJ1-5	once	16	CASSLSGTGGNQPQHF
TRBV5-4	TRBJ2-7	.	14	CASSGELASYEQYF
TRBV2	TRBJ2-2	.	15	CASSVEGGITGELFF
TRBV30	TRBJ2-7	.	13	CAWSEAPRYEQYF
TRBV11-2	TRBJ2-3	.	12	CASSLRDTPQYF
TRBV9	TRBJ2-7	.	11	CASSASYEQYF
TRBV25-1	TRBJ2-3	.	14	CASSPRTNPATQYF
TRBV11-3	TRBJ1-5	.	17	CASSSLRGLVSNQPQHF
TRBV28	TRBJ1-1	.	13	CASSRNSPAEAFF